These 20 T cell receptor beta chains were all obtained from the same sample, sequenced in a study of graft-versus-host responses after intestinal transplantation. This table comes from immunoSEQ multiplex PCR, and its TCRdb copy is limited to in-frame clones, with some not included. Among some 100,000 clones listed, around 93% were seen once. Their cognate antigens are unknown. The input for sequencing was unstimulated CD8+ T cells sorted from spleen or lymph node cells, taken before transplant. Receptors were obtained from a human donor who was the organ donor for an intestinal transplant.

This chain uses TRBV25-1 with TRBJ1-2; tentatively, D is TRBD1 (5 bases). The CDR3 is made up of 11 amino acids. With 10 bases removed from V and 5 bases from J, the gap between germline ends came to 11 bases. The germline CDR1 and CDR2 sequences are MGHDK and SYGVNS. The CDR3 DNA reads TGTGCCACCCAGGGACTGTATGGCTACACCTTC. It is translated as CATQGLYGYTF.

The chain uses TRBV15 and TRBJ2-2; unclear D gene. Trimming removed 0 bases at V and 6 bases at J, with 8 bases between. Germline assignment: CDR1 LNHNV and CDR2 YYDKDF (reference sequence). The CDR3 has 14 amino acids. In DNA, the CDR3 is TGTGCCACCAGCAGAGATCGCGATGCCGGGGAGCTGTTTTTT. Amino acids: CATSRDRDAGELFF.

The V and J genes are TRBV28 and TRBJ2-5; possible D gene TRBD2, 6 bases. Trimming removed 4 bases at V and 4 bases at J, with 13 bases between. The germline gives CDR1 MDHEN, CDR2 SYDVKM. This CDR3 is built from 14 residues. The CDR3 region has the DNA TGTGCCAGCAGTTCCCGACTAGTAGGAGAGACCCAGTACTTC. Its protein product is CASSSRLVGETQYF.

This clone turned up a few times. The rearrangement joins TRBV4-2 to TRBJ2-7; D is possibly TRBD2 (5 bases). CDR1 and CDR2 (germline): LGHNA, YNFKEQ. This CDR3 has 16 residues. V gave up 0 bases and J gave up 2 bases, with 14 bases separating them. The CDR3 spells CASSQDPDPGTYEQYF. The CDR3, as DNA: TGTGCCAGCAGCCAAGATCCCGACCCGGGGACCTACGAGCAGTACTTC.

This chain connects TRBV19 to TRBJ2-1, with TRBD2 as a possible D gene (5 bases). This CDR3 comprises 15 residues. The germline V gene encodes CDR1 LNHDA and CDR2 SQIVND (reference sequence). Trimming left V 1 base short and J 7 bases short, with 14 bases between. The CDR3 nucleotides are TGTGCCAGTAGTATAGGCCCAGCCCCGGGAAATGAGCAGTTCTTC. Residues: CASSIGPAPGNEQFF. Variable domain in full (rest from reference TRBV19 and TRBJ2-1): DGGITQSPKYLFRKEGQNVTLSCEQNLNHDAMYWYRQDPGQGLRLIYYSQIVNDFQKGDIAEGYSVSREKKESFPLTVTSAQKNPTAFYLCASSIGPAPGNEQFFGPGTRLTVL.

The chain employs TRBV7-9 and TRBJ1-1; D call uncertain. The CDR3 is 13 amino acids. Per the germline V gene, CDR1 is SEHNR and CDR2 is FQNEAQ (reference sequence). V lost 3 bases and J lost 7, with 12 bases in between. CDR3: CASSFGEPYEAFF. The DNA of the CDR3 is TGTGCCAGCAGCTTCGGGGAACCCTATGAAGCTTTCTTT.

The V call is TRBV4-1, the J call TRBJ2-1; D unresolved. Per germline, CDR1 MGHRA and CDR2 YSYEKL. The V end was cut by 1 base, the J end by 3 bases, with 7 bases between. This CDR3 is 14 amino acids long. In nucleotides, the CDR3 is TGCGCCAGCAGCCAAGTCAGTTACTACAATGAGCAGTTCTTC. Encoded protein: CASSQVSYYNEQFF.

This chain uses TRBV2 with TRBJ2-1, with TRBD2 matching over 11 bases. This CDR3 contains 19 residues. Germline V gene sequence: CDR1 SNHLY, CDR2 FYNNEI. V trimming: 4 bases; J trimming: 0 bases; junction bases outside the gene matches: 11. The CDR3 here is CASSAGMTSGTLSYNEQFF. The CDR3 bases are TGTGCCAGCAGTGCAGGTATGACTAGCGGGACACTCTCCTACAATGAGCAGTTCTTC.

The chain has TRBV19 and TRBJ2-5; 7 bases line up with TRBD1. Germline lookup yields CDR1 LNHDA and CDR2 SQIVND (reference sequence). The CDR3 is 13 residues long. V trimming: 10 bases; J trimming: 4 bases; junction bases outside the gene matches: 9. This CDR3 is CAIPARGRETQYF. CDR3 in DNA: TGTGCCATCCCAGCAAGGGGGCGAGAGACCCAGTACTTC. The full variable domain, with the rest looked up from reference TRBV19 and TRBJ2-5, is DGGITQSPKYLFRKEGQNVTLSCEQNLNHDAMYWYRQDPGQGLRLIYYSQIVNDFQKGDIAEGYSVSREKKESFPLTVTSAQKNPTAFYLCAIPARGRETQYFGPGTRLLVL.

The chain couples TRBV4-3 to TRBJ2-7, with D possibly being TRBD2 (6 bases). From germline, CDR1 is LGHNA and CDR2 YSLEER. Between the trimmed V and J ends, which lost 2 bases and 0 bases, there was a span of 11 bases. This CDR3 has 15 amino acids. The CDR3: CASSQFAGSSYEQYF. In DNA form, the CDR3 reads TGCGCCAGCAGCCAATTTGCGGGAAGCTCCTACGAGCAGTACTTC.

The chain carries TRBV7-6 and TRBJ2-2, with D uncertain. V lost 1 base and J 0 bases, leaving 12 bases between the germline ends. Germline values: CDR1 SGHVS, CDR2 FNYEAQ. This CDR3 contains 17 residues. The CDR3: CASSLVIDTANTGELFF. For the CDR3, the DNA is TGTGCCAGCAGCTTAGTTATTGACACAGCGAACACCGGGGAGCTGTTTTTT.

The CDR3 is CASSFFGLNNEQFF. The CDR3 region has the DNA TGTGCCAGCAGCTTTTTCGGGTTAAACAATGAGCAGTTCTTC. The chain joins TRBV5-4 to TRBJ2-1; D unclear. Per the germline V gene, CDR1 is SGHNT and CDR2 is YYREEE (reference sequence). This CDR3 is built from 14 residues. V was cut by 2 bases and J by 5 bases, with 11 bases left in between. The full variable domain, its missing parts supplied by reference TRBV5-4 and TRBJ2-1, is ETGVTQSPTHLIKTRGQQVTLRCSSQSGHNTVSWYQQALGQGPQFIFQYYREEENGRGNFPPRFSGLQFPNYSSELNVNALELDDSALYLCASSFFGLNNEQFFGPGTRLTVL.

The CDR3 is CASCSRGTSYNEQFF. In nucleotides, the CDR3 is TGTGCCAGCTGCTCTAGGGGTACCTCCTACAATGAGCAGTTCTTC. The chain has TRBV27 and TRBJ2-1; possibly TRBD1 for D (5 bases). The V gene's germline CDR1 is MNHEY and CDR2 SMNVEV (reference sequence). Trimming took off 8 bases at V and 0 bases at J, with 14 bases between the two ends. The length of the CDR3 is 15 residues.

This clone was detected only once. V usage is TRBV19 and J usage is TRBJ2-1, with 7 bases identical to TRBD2. The length of the CDR3 is 13 residues. Germline V gene data show CDR1 as LNHDA and CDR2 as SQIVND (reference sequence). The V gene end was trimmed by 7 bases and the J gene end by 6 bases; junction bases not matched to a gene: 6. CDR3 DNA: TGTGCCAGTAATATGGGGGAGGGCAATGAGCAGTTCTTC. It specifies CASNMGEGNEQFF.

The rearrangement uses TRBV18 and TRBJ1-2; perhaps TRBD1 as D (5 bases). V was pared by 3 bases and J by 4 bases, with 9 bases between. CDR3 length: 13 residues. Germline V CDR1 and CDR2: KGHSH, LQKENI. The chain's CDR3 is CASSPGDFYGYTF. In DNA, the CDR3 is TGTGCCAGCTCACCCGGGGACTTCTATGGCTACACCTTC.

The DNA for the CDR3 is TGTGCCAGCAGCTCGACAGGGGTGGACTACGAGCAGTACTTC. Translating it yields CASSSTGVDYEQYF. The chain employs TRBV5-4 and TRBJ2-7; TRBD1 aligns across 8 bases. CDR3 size: 14 residues. The germline gives CDR1 SGHNT, CDR2 YYREEE (reference sequence). Trimming at V came to 3 bases and at J to 3 bases, leaving 5 bases not matched to a gene.

V is TRBV7-2 and J is TRBJ2-1, with TRBD2 identical over 11 bases. Germline trimming cut 5 bases from V and 7 bases from J; bases unmatched to any gene: 19. Germline V CDR1 and CDR2: SGHTA, FQGNSA. This CDR3 contains 19 residues. For the CDR3, the DNA is TGTGCCAGCAGCCCCCAGGTCCTGGGTCTTAGCGGGAGGGTGAATGAGCAGTTCTTC. Its protein is CASSPQVLGLSGRVNEQFF.

CDR3 in DNA: TGTGCCAGCAGCACAGTGGCTGGGGCCAACGTCCTGACTTTC. It codes for CASSTVAGANVLTF. The chain has TRBV6-5 and TRBJ2-6; no clear D. This CDR3 spans 14 amino acids. Germline V gives CDR1 MNHEY, CDR2 SVGAGI. Trimming took off 6 bases at V and 2 bases at J, with 8 bases between the two ends.

This rearrangement joins TRBV4-1 to TRBJ1-2; D uncertain. This CDR3 has 15 amino acids. V lost 1 base, J lost 8 bases, and 17 bases lay in between. Germline values: CDR1 MGHRA, CDR2 YSYEKL. The CDR3, as DNA: TGCGCCAGCAGCCAAGTTGGAGCGTTTCTTGGGGGCTACACCTTC. It yields the protein CASSQVGAFLGGYTF.

The V and J genes are TRBV2 and TRBJ1-2; no firm D call. Germline V lookup: CDR1 SNHLY, CDR2 FYNNEI. This CDR3 is 16 amino acids long. V lost 4 bases and J 8 bases, leaving 23 bases between the germline ends. The CDR3 loop reads CASSAAESGSASGYTF. CDR3 nucleotide sequence: TGTGCCAGCAGTGCGGCAGAGTCGGGGTCTGCTAGCGGCTACACCTTC.